This TCR beta chain was obtained from a study of shared clonotypes between healthy human individuals. Findings and limits, study-wide: Naive CD4 clonotypes overlapped across a few donors at approximately 5.5%.

CDR3 length: 15 amino acids. The germline V gene has CDR1 MDHEN and CDR2 SYDVKM. With 2 bases clipped from V and 4 bases from J, the junction kept 5 bases outside the gene matches. Splitting of each subset's genomic DNA was done evenly across several immunoSEQ plates. Using immunoSEQ multiplex PCR, the repertoire was profiled, and TCRdb retains in-frame clones only, with some absent. The sample holds approximately 720,000 clones; 72% are singletons and the top ten take 1.8%. This clone was seen just once. Its matching antigen is unknown. This chain links TRBV28 with TRBJ1-1; 9 nucleotides align to TRBD1. This clonotype originated in a woman aged 30 to 39 in good health. The sample was memory CD4+ T cells sorted from blood. Subset defined: CD45RA-negative fraction. The CDR3 DNA reads as TGTGCCAGCAGTTTAAACAGGGGGCGAGGCACTGAAGCTTTCTTT. Its protein is CASSLNRGRGTEAFF.